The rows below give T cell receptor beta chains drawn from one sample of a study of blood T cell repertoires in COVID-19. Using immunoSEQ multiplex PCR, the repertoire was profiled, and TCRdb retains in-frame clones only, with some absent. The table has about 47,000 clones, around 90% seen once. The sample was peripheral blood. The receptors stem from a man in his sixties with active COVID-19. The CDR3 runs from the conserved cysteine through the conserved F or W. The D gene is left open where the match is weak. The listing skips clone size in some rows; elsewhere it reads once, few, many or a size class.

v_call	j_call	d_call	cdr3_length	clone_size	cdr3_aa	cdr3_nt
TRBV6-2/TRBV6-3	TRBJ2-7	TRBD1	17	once	CASSYSMGTEGSYEQYF	TGTGCCAGCAGTTACTCCATGGGGACAGAAGGCTCCTACGAGCAGTACTTC
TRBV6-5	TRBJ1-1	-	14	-	CASRTTGGDTEAFF	TGTGCCAGCAGAACGACGGGAGGAGACACTGAAGCTTTCTTT
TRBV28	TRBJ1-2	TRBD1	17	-	CASSGTGTGGSLYGYTF	TGTGCCAGCAGCGGAACCGGGACAGGGGGCAGTCTCTATGGCTACACCTTC
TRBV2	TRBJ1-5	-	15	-	CASSALGRNNQPQHF	TGTGCCAGCAGTGCTCTAGGTAGAAACAATCAGCCCCAGCATTTT
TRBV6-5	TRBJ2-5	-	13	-	CASTVRGQETQYF	TGTGCCAGCACCGTGAGGGGGCAAGAGACCCAGTACTTC
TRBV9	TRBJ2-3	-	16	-	CASSVFEWASWGTQYF	TGTGCCAGCAGCGTATTTGAGTGGGCTAGCTGGGGTACGCAGTATTTT
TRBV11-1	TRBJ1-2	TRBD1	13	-	CASSQQGNYGYTF	TGTGCCAGCAGTCAACAGGGGAACTATGGCTACACCTTC
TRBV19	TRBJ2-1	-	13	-	CASSMSPDTEQFF	TGTGCCAGTAGTATGAGCCCGGACACTGAGCAGTTCTTC
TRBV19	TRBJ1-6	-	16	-	CASSIDSGQGDSPLHF	TGTGCCAGTAGTATAGATTCGGGACAAGGAGATTCACCCCTCCACTTT
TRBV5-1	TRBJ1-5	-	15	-	CASSLNGVNNQPQHF	TGCGCCAGCAGCTTGAACGGGGTCAACAATCAGCCCCAGCATTTT
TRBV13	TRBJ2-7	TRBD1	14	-	CASSAEDRVYEQYF	TGTGCCAGCAGCGCAGAGGACAGGGTCTACGAGCAGTACTTC
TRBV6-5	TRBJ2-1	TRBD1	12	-	CASTGTANEQFF	TGTGCCAGCACCGGGACAGCCAATGAGCAGTTCTTC
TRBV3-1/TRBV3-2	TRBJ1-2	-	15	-	CASSQDGGMDYGYTF	TGTGCCAGCAGCCAAGATGGGGGGATGGACTATGGCTACACCTTC
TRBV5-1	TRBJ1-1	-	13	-	CASSLGENTEAFF	TGCGCCAGCAGCTTGGGAGAGAACACTGAAGCTTTCTTT
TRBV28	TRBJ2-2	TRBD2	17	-	CASSFLAGGPDTGELFF	TGTGCCAGCAGTTTCCTAGCGGGAGGGCCTGACACCGGGGAGCTGTTTTTT
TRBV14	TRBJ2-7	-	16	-	CASSQHFGQGTYEQYF	TGTGCCAGCAGCCAACATTTCGGGCAGGGGACCTACGAGCAGTACTTC
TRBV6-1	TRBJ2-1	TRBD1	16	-	CASSAQPGQPYNEQFF	TGTGCCAGCAGTGCTCAACCGGGACAGCCTTACAATGAGCAGTTCTTC
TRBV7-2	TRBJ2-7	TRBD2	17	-	CASSLGTSGGPSYEQYF	TGTGCCAGCAGCTTGGGGACTAGCGGGGGCCCGTCCTACGAGCAGTACTTC
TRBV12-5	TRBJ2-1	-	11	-	CASGIEDEQFF	TGTGCTAGTGGTATTGAGGATGAGCAGTTCTTC
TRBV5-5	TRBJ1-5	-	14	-	CASSRQVSNQPQHF	TGTGCCAGCTCACGACAGGTGAGCAATCAGCCCCAGCATTTT
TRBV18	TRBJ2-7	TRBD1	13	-	CASSPGTAYEQYF	TGTGCCAGCTCACCAGGGACAGCCTACGAGCAGTACTTC
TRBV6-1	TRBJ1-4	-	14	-	CASSDWRLQEKLFF	TGTGCCAGCAGTGATTGGAGGCTTCAGGAAAAACTGTTTTTT